These 7 T cell receptor beta chains were sequenced from one sample in a study of blood T cell repertoires in COVID-19. Produced via immunoSEQ multiplex PCR; TCRdb's table is partial and in-frame only. The table lists about 210,000 clones, approximately 90% of them singletons. The sample taken for sequencing was peripheral blood. These receptors were collected from a man between 70 and 80 years old with acute or convalescent COVID-19.

The V call is TRBV11-3, the J call TRBJ2-1; D is perhaps TRBD2 (6 bases). The V end was cut by 5 bases, the J end by 1 base, with 9 bases between. Germline V gene lookup returns CDR1 SGHNT and CDR2 YENEEA. The length of the CDR3 is 14 residues. The CDR3 is CASSLGTSYNEQFF. CDR3 sequence (DNA): TGTGCCAGCAGCCTAGGGACTTCCTACAATGAGCAGTTCTTC.

The V and J genes are TRBV7-3 and TRBJ2-3; TRBD2 agrees at 14 bases. The V gene's germline CDR1 is SGHTA and CDR2 FQGTGA. The V gene end was trimmed by 5 bases and the J gene end by 3 bases; junction bases not matched to a gene: 7. The CDR3 extends over 17 amino acids. The CDR3 DNA follows: TGTGCCAGCAGCCACGGGACTAGCGGGAGCCGTACAGATACGCAGTATTTT. Protein: CASSHGTSGSRTDTQYF.

The chain uses TRBV11-2 and TRBJ2-7, with D perhaps matching TRBD1 (5 bases). This CDR3 is 14 amino acids long. Germline V gives CDR1 SGHAT, CDR2 FQNNGV. V gave up 2 bases and J gave up 3 bases, with 11 bases separating them. The CDR3 region is CASSLQGSYYEQYF. In DNA, the CDR3 is TGTGCCAGCAGCTTACAGGGCAGCTACTACGAGCAGTACTTC.

The chain joins TRBV12-3 or TRBV12-4 to TRBJ2-7, with D tentatively TRBD1 (6 bases). The V gene lost 1 base and the J gene lost 3 bases, with 7 bases spanning the gap. The CDR3 extends over 13 amino acids. DNA of the CDR3: TGTGCCAGCAGTTTAGAACAGGGCTACGAGCAGTACTTC. This translates into CASSLEQGYEQYF.

The V call is TRBV19, the J call TRBJ2-2; 8 bases map to TRBD2. The CDR3 is 16 residues long. CDR1 and CDR2 from the germline V gene are LNHDA and SQIVND (reference sequence). V lost 11 bases to trimming and J lost 2 bases; unmatched junction nucleotides: 13. CDR3 protein: CASSGAGGQNTGELFF. DNA for the CDR3: TGTGCCTCCAGTGGGGCGGGAGGACAAAACACCGGGGAGCTGTTTTTT.

The chain joins TRBV19 to TRBJ2-7, with 12 bases matching TRBD2. This CDR3 is built from 16 residues. The germline V gene has CDR1 LNHDA and CDR2 SQIVND (reference sequence). V dropped 5 bases and J dropped 3; count of bases not matched to a gene: 8. CDR3 in DNA: TGTGCCAGTAGTCCCGGACTAGCGGGACCATTCTACGAGCAGTACTTC. Translation gives CASSPGLAGPFYEQYF.

CDR3 loop: CSVECGVPSYEQYF. CDR3 nucleotide sequence: TGCAGCGTTGAATGCGGGGTACCCTCCTACGAGCAGTACTTC. The chain joins TRBV29-1 to TRBJ2-7; possibly TRBD2 for D (6 bases). CDR1 and CDR2 (germline): SQVTM, ANQGSEA. The CDR3 covers 14 residues. Trimming pared 2 bases from V and 0 bases from J, leaving 11 bases between.